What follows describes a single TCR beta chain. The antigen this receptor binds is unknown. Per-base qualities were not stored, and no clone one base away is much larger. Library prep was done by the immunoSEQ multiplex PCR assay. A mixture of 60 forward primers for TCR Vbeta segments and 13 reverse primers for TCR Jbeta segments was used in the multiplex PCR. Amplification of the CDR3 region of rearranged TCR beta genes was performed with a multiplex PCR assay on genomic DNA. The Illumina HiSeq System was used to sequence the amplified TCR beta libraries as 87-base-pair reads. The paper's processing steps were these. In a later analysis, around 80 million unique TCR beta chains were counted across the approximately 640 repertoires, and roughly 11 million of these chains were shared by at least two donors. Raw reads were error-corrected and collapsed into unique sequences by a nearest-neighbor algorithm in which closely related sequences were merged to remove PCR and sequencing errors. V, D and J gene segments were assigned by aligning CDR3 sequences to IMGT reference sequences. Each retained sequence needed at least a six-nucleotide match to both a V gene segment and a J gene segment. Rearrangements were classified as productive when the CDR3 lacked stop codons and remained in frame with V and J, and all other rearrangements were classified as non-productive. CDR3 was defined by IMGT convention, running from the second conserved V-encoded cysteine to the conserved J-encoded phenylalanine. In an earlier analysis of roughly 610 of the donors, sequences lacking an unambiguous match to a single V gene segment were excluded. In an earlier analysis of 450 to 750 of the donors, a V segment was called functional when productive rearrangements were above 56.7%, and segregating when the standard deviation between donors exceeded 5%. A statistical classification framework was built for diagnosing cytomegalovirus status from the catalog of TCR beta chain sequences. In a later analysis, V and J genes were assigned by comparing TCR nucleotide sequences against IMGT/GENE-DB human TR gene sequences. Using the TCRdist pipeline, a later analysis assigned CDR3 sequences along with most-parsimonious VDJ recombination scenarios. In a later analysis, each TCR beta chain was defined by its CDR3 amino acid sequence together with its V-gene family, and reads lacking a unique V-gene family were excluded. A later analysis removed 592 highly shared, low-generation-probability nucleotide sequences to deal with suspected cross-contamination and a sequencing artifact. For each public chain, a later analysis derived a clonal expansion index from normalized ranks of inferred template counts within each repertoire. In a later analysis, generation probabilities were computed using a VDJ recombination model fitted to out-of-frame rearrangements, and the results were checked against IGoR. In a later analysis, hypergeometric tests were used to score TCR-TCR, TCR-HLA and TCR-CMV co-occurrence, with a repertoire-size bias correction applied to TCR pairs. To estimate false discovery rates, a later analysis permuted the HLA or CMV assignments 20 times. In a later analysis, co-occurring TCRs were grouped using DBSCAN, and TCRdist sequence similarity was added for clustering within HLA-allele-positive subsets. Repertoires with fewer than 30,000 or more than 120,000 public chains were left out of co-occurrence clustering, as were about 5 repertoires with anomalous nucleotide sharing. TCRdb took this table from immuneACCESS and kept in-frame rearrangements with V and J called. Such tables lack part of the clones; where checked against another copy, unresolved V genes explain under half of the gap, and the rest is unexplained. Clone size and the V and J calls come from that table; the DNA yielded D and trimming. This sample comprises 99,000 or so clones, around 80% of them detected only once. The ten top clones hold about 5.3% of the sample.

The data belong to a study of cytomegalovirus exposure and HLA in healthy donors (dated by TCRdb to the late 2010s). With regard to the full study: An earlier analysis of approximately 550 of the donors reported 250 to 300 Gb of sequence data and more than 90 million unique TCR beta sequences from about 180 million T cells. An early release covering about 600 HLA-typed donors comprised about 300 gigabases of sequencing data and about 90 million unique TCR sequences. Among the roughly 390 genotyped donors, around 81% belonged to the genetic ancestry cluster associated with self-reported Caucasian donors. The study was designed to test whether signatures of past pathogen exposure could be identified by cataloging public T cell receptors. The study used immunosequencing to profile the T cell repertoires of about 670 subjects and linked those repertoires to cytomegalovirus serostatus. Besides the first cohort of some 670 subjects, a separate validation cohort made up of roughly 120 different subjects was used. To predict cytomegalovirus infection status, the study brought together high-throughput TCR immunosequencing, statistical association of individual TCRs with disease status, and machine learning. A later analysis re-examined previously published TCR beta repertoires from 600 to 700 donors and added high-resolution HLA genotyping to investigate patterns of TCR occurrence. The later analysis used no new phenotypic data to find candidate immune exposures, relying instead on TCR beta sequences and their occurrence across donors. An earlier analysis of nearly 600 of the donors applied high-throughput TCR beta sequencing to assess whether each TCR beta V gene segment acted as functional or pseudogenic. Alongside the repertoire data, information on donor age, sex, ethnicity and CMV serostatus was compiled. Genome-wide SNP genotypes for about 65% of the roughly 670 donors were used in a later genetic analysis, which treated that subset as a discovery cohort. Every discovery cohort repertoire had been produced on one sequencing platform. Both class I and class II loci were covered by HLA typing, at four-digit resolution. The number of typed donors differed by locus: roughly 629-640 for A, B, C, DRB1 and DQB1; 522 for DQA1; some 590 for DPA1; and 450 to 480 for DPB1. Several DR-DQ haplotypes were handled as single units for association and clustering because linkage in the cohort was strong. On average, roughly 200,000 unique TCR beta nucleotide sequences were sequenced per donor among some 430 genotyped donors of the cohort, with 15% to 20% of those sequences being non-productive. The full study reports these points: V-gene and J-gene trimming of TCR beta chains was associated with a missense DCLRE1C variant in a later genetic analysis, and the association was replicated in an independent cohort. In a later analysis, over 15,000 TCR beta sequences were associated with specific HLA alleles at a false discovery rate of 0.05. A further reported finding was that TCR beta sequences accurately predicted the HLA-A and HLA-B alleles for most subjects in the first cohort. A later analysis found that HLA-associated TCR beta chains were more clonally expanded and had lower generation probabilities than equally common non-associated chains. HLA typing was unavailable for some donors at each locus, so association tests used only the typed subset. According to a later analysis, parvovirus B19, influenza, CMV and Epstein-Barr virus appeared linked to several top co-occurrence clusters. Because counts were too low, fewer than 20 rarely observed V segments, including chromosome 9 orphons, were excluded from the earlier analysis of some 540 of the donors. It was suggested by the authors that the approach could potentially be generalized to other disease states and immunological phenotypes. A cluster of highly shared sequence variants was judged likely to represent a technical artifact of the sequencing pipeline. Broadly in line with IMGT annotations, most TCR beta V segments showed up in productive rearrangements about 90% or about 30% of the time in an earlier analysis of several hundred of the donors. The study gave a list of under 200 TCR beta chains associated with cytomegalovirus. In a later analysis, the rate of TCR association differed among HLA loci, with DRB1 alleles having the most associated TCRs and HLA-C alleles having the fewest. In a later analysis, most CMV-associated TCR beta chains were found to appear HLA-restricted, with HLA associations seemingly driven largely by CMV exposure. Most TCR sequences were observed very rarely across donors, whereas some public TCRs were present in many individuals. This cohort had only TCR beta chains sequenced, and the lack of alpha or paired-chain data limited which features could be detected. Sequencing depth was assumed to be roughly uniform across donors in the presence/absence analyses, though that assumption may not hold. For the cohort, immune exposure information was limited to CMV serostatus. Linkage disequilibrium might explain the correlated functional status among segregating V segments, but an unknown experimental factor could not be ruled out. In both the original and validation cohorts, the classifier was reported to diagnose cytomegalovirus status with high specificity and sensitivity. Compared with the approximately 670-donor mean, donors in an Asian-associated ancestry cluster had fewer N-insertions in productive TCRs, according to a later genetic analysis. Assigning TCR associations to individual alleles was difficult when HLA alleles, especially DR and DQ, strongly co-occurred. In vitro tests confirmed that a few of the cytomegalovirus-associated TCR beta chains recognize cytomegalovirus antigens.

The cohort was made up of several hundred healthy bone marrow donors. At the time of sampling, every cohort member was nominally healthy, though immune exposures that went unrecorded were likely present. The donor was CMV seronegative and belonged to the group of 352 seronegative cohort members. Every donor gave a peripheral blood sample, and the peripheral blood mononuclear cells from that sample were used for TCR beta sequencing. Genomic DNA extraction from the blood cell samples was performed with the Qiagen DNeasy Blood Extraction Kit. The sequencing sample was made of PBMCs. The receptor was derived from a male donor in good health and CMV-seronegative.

The CDR3 amino acid sequence is: CASSGSDRGYSPLHF. The DNA reads as follows: TGTGCCAGCAGTGGCTCGGACAGGGGGTACTCACCCCTCCACTTT. The rearrangement joined TRBV6-1 to TRBJ1-6; 10 central bases correspond to TRBD1. Trimming accounts for 4 bases at V and 10 bases at J, while the number of junction bases matched to no gene is 7. The CDR1 and CDR2 encoded by the germline V gene are MNHNS and SASEGT. The CDR3 numbers 15 residues from cysteine through phenylalanine. The only DNA kept is the CDR3, 45 bases in frame from the first base.